The 12 T cell receptor beta chains below were found in one sample sequenced in a study of blood T cell repertoires in COVID-19. Profiling relied on immunoSEQ multiplex PCR, and the TCRdb table lists in-frame clones only, not all of them. The sample holds some 190,000 clones, 85% to 90% seen once. Sequencing input: PBMCs or T cells enriched from blood (not recorded which). Receptors were obtained from a woman in her forties with acute COVID-19.

This chain uses TRBV5-6 with TRBJ1-2; weak D call: TRBD1 (6 bases). V shed 3 bases and J shed 2 bases, with 14 bases lying between them. Germline CDR1 SGHDT, CDR2 YYEEEE. The CDR3 sequence is 15 residues long. CDR3 bases: TGTGCCAGCAGCTCGCCAAGACAGGAAAACTATGGCTACACCTTC. Its translation: CASSSPRQENYGYTF.

This clone was observed a single time. The rearrangement joins TRBV7-9 to TRBJ2-7, with D possibly TRBD2 on 6 matching bases. V shed 3 bases and J shed 5 bases, with 8 bases lying between them. The germline gives CDR1 SEHNR, CDR2 FQNEAQ (reference sequence). The CDR3 is made up of 12 amino acids. The CDR3 spells CASSLGGDEQYF. In DNA, the CDR3 is TGTGCCAGCAGCTTGGGCGGGGACGAGCAGTACTTC.

This clone was seen only once. The chain employs TRBV7-9 and TRBJ1-6, with a weak D call TRBD1 (5 bases). CDR3 length equals 15 residues. V lost 0 bases and J lost 7, with 10 bases in between. Germline V lookup: CDR1 SEHNR, CDR2 FQNEAQ (reference sequence). CDR3 sequence reads: CASSLAGAQNSPLHF. The CDR3 DNA follows: TGTGCCAGCAGCTTAGCAGGGGCGCAGAATTCACCCCTCCACTTT.

The chain links TRBV25-1 to TRBJ2-1; 7 bases align to TRBD2. CDR3 length equals 13 residues. Looked up from germline, CDR1 is MGHDK and CDR2 is SYGVNS. The V gene end was trimmed by 10 bases and the J gene end by 6 bases; junction bases not matched to a gene: 9. The CDR3 loop reads CATMAGDSNEQFF. CDR3 in DNA: TGTGCCACCATGGCGGGAGACAGCAATGAGCAGTTCTTC.

The rearrangement links TRBV2 to TRBJ2-7, with TRBD2 identical over 8 bases. V shed 4 bases, J shed 2 bases, and the junction held 7 bases outside the gene matches. CDR1 SNHLY and CDR2 FYNNEI come from the germline V gene. The CDR3 loop spans 15 amino acids. The chain's CDR3 is CASSGPHGRAYEQYF. The DNA of the CDR3 is TGTGCCAGCAGTGGACCCCACGGGAGGGCCTACGAGCAGTACTTC.

The V call is TRBV19, the J call TRBJ2-1; 10 bases fit TRBD1. Germline-derived CDR1 and CDR2 are LNHDA and SQIVND (reference sequence). The length of the CDR3 is 18 residues. Trimming cost V 5 bases and J 7 bases; bases outside gene matches: 17. The CDR3 spells CASSQGGQGLGRGNEQFF. Written as DNA, the CDR3 is TGTGCCAGTAGTCAAGGGGGACAGGGGCTAGGTCGGGGGAATGAGCAGTTCTTC.

The V and J genes are TRBV6-6 and TRBJ2-7; D is possibly TRBD2 (5 bases). CDR1 and CDR2 (germline): MNHNY, SVGAGI (reference sequence). This CDR3 has 15 amino acids. Deletions cut 2 bases from V and 3 bases from J, with 14 bases between. CDR3 sequence reads: CASSYGGSMNYEQYF. In nucleotides, the CDR3 is TGTGCCAGCAGTTACGGTGGGAGCATGAACTACGAGCAGTACTTC.

The genes are TRBV7-9 and TRBJ2-1, with TRBD2 matching 10 bases. The germline V gene has CDR1 SEHNR and CDR2 FQNEAQ (reference sequence). The CDR3 totals 18 residues. Losses at the gene ends were 10 bases for V and 2 bases for J; bases not matched to a gene: 17. CDR3: CATTNVAGGTPTYNEQFF. In DNA form, the CDR3 reads TGTGCCACCACCAATGTAGCGGGGGGTACACCAACCTACAATGAGCAGTTCTTC.

The chain is built from TRBV19 and TRBJ2-2; TRBD2 agrees at 7 bases. This CDR3 has 15 residues. V was clipped by 0 bases and J by 3 bases; unmatched bases: 1. The germline V gene encodes CDR1 LNHDA and CDR2 SQIVND (reference sequence). For the CDR3, the DNA is TGTGCCAGTAGTATAGACGGGGGGTACACCGGGGAGCTGTTTTTT. Residues: CASSIDGGYTGELFF.

The V and J genes are TRBV4-2 and TRBJ2-7; the D gene is possibly TRBD2 (5 bases). CDR1 and CDR2 from the germline V gene are LGHNA and YNFKEQ. Trimming left V 5 bases short and J 9 bases short, with 14 bases between. CDR3 size: 12 residues. The CDR3: CASSARTGVQYF. CDR3 coding DNA: TGTGCCAGCAGCGCACGGACCGGGGTGCAGTACTTC.

The chain carries TRBV5-1 and TRBJ2-1, with D hard to call. The CDR3 extends over 12 amino acids. In germline, CDR1 is SGHRS, CDR2 YFSETQ. V was shortened by 0 bases and J by 8 bases, with 6 bases between the two germline ends. The CDR3 sequence: CASSLGMYEQFF. The CDR3 nucleotides read TGCGCCAGCAGCTTGGGTATGTATGAGCAGTTCTTC.

This chain joins TRBV5-1 and TRBJ1-2, with TRBD1 as a possible D gene (6 bases). V lost 3 bases to trimming and J lost 8 bases, with 17 bases between them. The V gene's germline CDR1 is SGHRS and CDR2 YFSETQ. The CDR3 length is 14 residues. The CDR3 loop reads CASSWENREGGYTF. In DNA form, the CDR3 reads TGCGCCAGCAGCTGGGAAAACAGGGAGGGAGGCTACACCTTC.